This T cell receptor (beta chain) emerged from a study of cytomegalovirus exposure and HLA in healthy donors. CDR3 size: 14 residues. V shed 1 base and J shed 5 bases, with 10 bases lying between them. Germline CDR1 and CDR2: SGHDT and YYEEEE. 60 Vbeta and 13 Jbeta primers were used in PCR. Sequencing used immunoSEQ multiplex PCR; TCRdb keeps in-frame clones, though not all of them. The sample includes about 170,000 clones, roughly 70% of them seen just once. General study points: Cytomegalovirus association was listed for about 160 TCR beta chains. The later analysis indicated that the majority of CMV-associated TCR beta chains appeared HLA-restricted.

As regards this clone: Antigen unknown.

Despite likely unrecorded immune exposures, the donors were nominally healthy at the time of sampling. The chain uses TRBV5-6 and TRBJ1-3, with D perhaps matching TRBD1 (6 bases). The clonotype originates from a man aged 35 to 55 in good health and CMV-seropositive. Sequencing was performed on PBMCs. CDR3 DNA: TGTGCCAGCAGCTTGATGCAGGGGAGAAACACCATATATTTT. Encoded protein: CASSLMQGRNTIYF.